This is a list of T cell receptor beta chains from one sample in a study of cytomegalovirus exposure and HLA in healthy donors. Clones were read by immunoSEQ multiplex PCR, and TCRdb kept only the in-frame ones, dropping some. The table lists tens of thousands of clones, just under 75% of them singletons. Source material: PBMCs. These receptors were collected from a human donor in good health. CDR3s include the opening cysteine and the closing phenylalanine or tryptophan. D genes are given only for firm matches. Clone sizes are given selectively: once, few, many, or a class where the clone is expanded.

D gene	J gene	clone size	V gene	CDR3 protein	CDR3 DNA
TRBD1	TRBJ2-7	once	TRBV5-1	CASRVGGLVDEQYF	TGCGCCAGCAGGGTAGGGGGCTTGGTCGACGAGCAGTACTTC
NA	TRBJ2-3	NA	TRBV28	CASSLPNLIGGTDTQYF	TGTGCCAGCAGTTTGCCTAATCTTATAGGGGGCACAGATACGCAGTATTTT
NA	TRBJ1-2	NA	TRBV29-1	CSSHGGQDYGYTF	TGCAGCTCACACGGGGGGCAGGACTATGGCTACACCTTC
TRBD2	TRBJ2-1	NA	TRBV18	CASSGGDNEQFF	TGTGCCAGCTCCGGGGGGGACAATGAGCAGTTCTTC
NA	TRBJ2-3	NA	TRBV28	CASSAGWMQYF	TGTGCCAGCAGTGCGGGGTGGATGCAGTATTTT
TRBD1	TRBJ1-2	NA	TRBV28	CASSQQGQGNGGGYPF	TGTGCCAGCAGTCAACAGGGGCAGGGGAACGGAGGAGGCTACCCCTTC
TRBD2	TRBJ2-1	few	TRBV18	CASSPGMAGGYEQFF	TGTGCCAGCTCACCCGGTATGGCGGGAGGATATGAGCAGTTCTTC
NA	TRBJ1-2	NA	TRBV9	CASSARDTRSYGYTF	TGTGCCAGCAGCGCCCGGGACACCCGCAGCTATGGCTACACCTTC
NA	TRBJ1-1	NA	TRBV5-4	CASSFYGDTEAFF	TGTGCCAGCAGCTTTTACGGGGACACTGAAGCTTTCTTT
TRBD1	TRBJ2-1	NA	TRBV19	CASSIDSGTGSSYNEQFF	TGTGCCAGTAGTATAGACTCCGGGACAGGCAGCTCCTACAATGAGCAGTTCTTC
NA	TRBJ2-7	NA	TRBV7-9	CASSPDGLEQYF	TGTGCCAGCAGCCCGGACGGACTCGAGCAGTACTTC
TRBD1	TRBJ1-5	few	TRBV4-2	CASSPTGTDHNQPQHF	TGTGCCAGCAGCCCTACGGGGACAGATCACAATCAGCCCCAGCATTTT
NA	TRBJ1-2	NA	TRBV7-8	CASSLRSGLSYGYTF	TGTGCCAGCAGCTTAAGATCAGGGTTGAGCTATGGCTACACCTTC
TRBD1	TRBJ2-2	NA	TRBV10-2	CASRTGGDNTGELFF	TGCGCCAGCAGAACAGGGGGCGATAACACCGGGGAGCTGTTTTTT
TRBD2	TRBJ2-3	NA	TRBV7-2	CASSLTSGMADTQYF	TGTGCCAGCAGCCTTACTAGCGGGATGGCAGATACGCAGTATTTT
NA	TRBJ2-2	NA	TRBV30	CAWWRQDLTGELFF	TGTGCCTGGTGGAGACAGGACCTAACCGGGGAGCTGTTTTTT
TRBD1	TRBJ2-7	NA	TRBV5-6	CASSLVGTGKPYEQYF	TGTGCCAGCAGCTTGGTGGGGACAGGGAAGCCCTACGAGCAGTACTTC
NA	TRBJ2-3	NA	TRBV7-9	CASSHRVPDTQYF	TGTGCCAGCAGCCACAGGGTCCCAGATACGCAGTATTTT
NA	TRBJ2-7	NA	TRBV29-1	CSFTKTYEQYF	TGCAGCTTTACAAAAACCTACGAGCAGTACTTC
NA	TRBJ1-4	NA	TRBV29-1	CSVLRGANEKLFF	TGCAGCGTTTTACGGGGTGCTAATGAAAAACTGTTTTTT
TRBD2	TRBJ2-1	NA	TRBV7-9	CASSPPFRLAGGNEQFF	TGTGCCAGCAGCCCCCCCTTTAGGCTGGCGGGAGGCAATGAGCAGTTCTTC
TRBD1	TRBJ2-5	once	TRBV6-1	CASSATGGEKTQYF	TGTGCCAGCAGTGCCACAGGGGGTGAAAAGACCCAGTACTTC
TRBD2	TRBJ2-1	few	TRBV7-8	CASSPERGLAGNEQFF	TGTGCCAGCAGCCCCGAGCGGGGACTAGCGGGCAATGAGCAGTTCTTC
NA	TRBJ2-1	NA	TRBV29-1	CSVSSGGNEQFF	TGCAGCGTCTCTTCAGGGGGGAATGAGCAGTTCTTC
NA	TRBJ2-7	few	TRBV4-1	CASSQDRRTYEQYF	TGCGCCAGCAGCCAAGATCGGAGAACCTACGAGCAGTACTTC
NA	TRBJ1-1	NA	TRBV4-1	CASSQPGAGFTNTEAFF	TGCGCCAGCAGCCAACCAGGAGCAGGGTTCACGAACACTGAAGCTTTCTTT
NA	TRBJ1-1	NA	TRBV4-1	CASSHLFRERDTEAFF	TGCGCCAGCAGCCACCTTTTCAGGGAACGGGACACTGAAGCTTTCTTT
TRBD1	TRBJ1-1	NA	TRBV6-5	CASSYWGQGIEAFF	TGTGCCAGCAGTTACTGGGGACAGGGCATTGAAGCTTTCTTT
TRBD2	TRBJ2-1	few	TRBV5-4	CASSSKTSGRGGLHEQFF	TGTGCCAGCAGCTCTAAGACTAGCGGGAGAGGGGGGCTCCATGAGCAGTTCTTC
NA	TRBJ1-2	NA	TRBV5-1	CASSLGPDTYGYTF	TGCGCCAGCAGCTTGGGCCCGGACACTTATGGCTACACCTTC
NA	TRBJ2-1	NA	TRBV29-1	CSVEDRSSDYNEQFF	TGCAGCGTTGAAGATCGGAGTAGTGACTACAATGAGCAGTTCTTC
TRBD1	TRBJ1-4	NA	TRBV2	CASRLSGTETTNEKLFF	TGTGCCAGCAGGTTATCCGGGACAGAAACAACTAATGAAAAACTGTTTTTT
TRBD1	TRBJ2-7	NA	TRBV7-8	CASSLAWQGVNEQYF	TGTGCCAGCAGCTTAGCGTGGCAGGGGGTCAACGAGCAGTACTTC
NA	TRBJ2-1	NA	TRBV10-3	CAISEYSGANEQFF	TGTGCCATTAGTGAGTATAGCGGAGCCAATGAGCAGTTCTTC
TRBD1	TRBJ1-5	NA	TRBV6-1	CARIRDRDQPQHF	TGTGCCAGGATCAGGGACAGAGATCAGCCCCAGCATTTT
TRBD2	TRBJ2-2	NA	TRBV9	CASSSRLAENTGELFF	TGTGCCAGCAGCTCCCGACTAGCGGAGAACACCGGGGAGCTGTTTTTT
TRBD2	TRBJ2-7	NA	TRBV25-1	CASSEQRENEQYF	TGTGCCAGCAGTGAGCAGCGGGAGAACGAGCAGTACTTC
NA	TRBJ2-7	NA	TRBV9	CASSVGPSYEQYF	TGTGCCAGCAGCGTGGGGCCTTCCTACGAGCAGTACTTC
NA	TRBJ2-1	NA	TRBV25-1	CASSDGRTWADEQFF	TGTGCCAGCAGTGATGGTCGAACCTGGGCTGATGAGCAGTTCTTC
NA	TRBJ1-1	NA	TRBV5-1	CASSFEGRGTEAFF	TGCGCCAGCAGCTTTGAAGGCAGGGGCACTGAAGCTTTCTTT
TRBD1	TRBJ1-1	NA	TRBV12-5	CASGPGTGLNTEAFF	TGTGCTAGTGGTCCCGGGACAGGGCTTAACACTGAAGCTTTCTTT
NA	TRBJ2-7	NA	TRBV7-9	CASSLTSEQYF	TGTGCCAGCAGCTTAACAAGCGAGCAGTACTTC
NA	TRBJ1-1	NA	TRBV27	CASRPRPTGSEAFF	TGTGCCAGCAGACCGCGCCCGACAGGATCTGAAGCTTTCTTT
NA	TRBJ1-1	NA	TRBV13	CASSLGTGRHTEAFF	TGTGCCAGCAGCTTAGGGACAGGACGACACACTGAAGCTTTCTTT
NA	TRBJ1-1	NA	TRBV25-1	CASSRDILNTEAFF	TGTGCCAGCAGCCGGGACATCCTAAACACTGAAGCTTTCTTT
TRBD1	TRBJ2-7	NA	TRBV13	CASSSSHRGSYEQYF	TGTGCCAGCAGTTCATCACACAGGGGCTCCTACGAGCAGTACTTC
NA	TRBJ2-1	NA	TRBV7-9	CASRWTDWDEQFF	TGTGCCAGCAGGTGGACAGATTGGGATGAGCAGTTCTTC
NA	TRBJ2-2	NA	TRBV7-3	CASSSQGTGELFF	TGTGCCAGCAGCTCACAGGGCACCGGGGAGCTGTTTTTT
TRBD2	TRBJ2-1	once	TRBV7-9	CASSTSSGSSYNEQFF	TGTGCCAGCAGTACCTCTAGCGGAAGCTCCTACAATGAGCAGTTCTTC
NA	TRBJ1-5	NA	TRBV30	CAWSVAGDLFEPQHF	TGTGCCTGGAGTGTAGCGGGGGATCTTTTTGAGCCCCAGCATTTT
NA	TRBJ1-1	NA	TRBV11-2	CASSVTGPNTEAFF	TGTGCCAGCAGCGTAACAGGACCGAACACTGAAGCTTTCTTT
TRBD1	TRBJ1-5	NA	TRBV7-8	CASSKWDRSSNQPQHF	TGTGCCAGCAGCAAATGGGACAGGTCTAGCAATCAGCCCCAGCATTTT
TRBD2	TRBJ2-1	NA	TRBV13	CASSSSSGRRNEQFF	TGTGCCAGCAGCTCTTCTAGCGGGAGGAGGAATGAGCAGTTCTTC
TRBD2	TRBJ2-4	NA	TRBV30	CSGGGLKNIQYF	TGCTCCGGGGGGGGGTTGAAAAACATTCAGTACTTC
TRBD2	TRBJ2-7	NA	TRBV5-6	CASSSGGLVTREQYF	TGTGCCAGCAGCTCGGGGGGACTAGTAACGCGCGAGCAGTACTTC